Presented here are 27 T cell receptor beta chains from one specimen sequenced in a study of beta chain features in type 1 diabetes. Every bit of the isolated RNA underwent reverse transcription, so sequencing read expressed TCRB transcripts. The table came from immunoSEQ multiplex PCR; TCRdb's copy has only in-frame clones and leaves some out. The sample lists a few hundred thousand clones, 10% to 15% seen once, with 0.017% in the top ten. Material: naive CD4+ T cells from blood. The source of these receptors is a man aged 18 to 29 in good health.

CDR3 sequence (DNA): TGTGCCAGCTCAGCCAACCTCGGGACAGAGCGTGAAGCTTTCTTT. It encodes CASSANLGTEREAFF. The gene calls are TRBV18 and TRBJ1-1; 7 nucleotides match TRBD1. Germline-derived CDR1 and CDR2 are KGHSH and LQKENI. CDR3 length: 15 amino acids. V dropped 5 bases and J dropped 7; count of bases not matched to a gene: 13.

V gene TRBV29-1 combines with J gene TRBJ1-4; unclear D gene. V was cut by 8 bases and J by 8 bases, with 21 bases left in between. This CDR3 region has 14 residues. CDR1 is SQVTM and CDR2 is ANQGSEA in the germline V gene. The CDR3 sequence is CSTYNEGGGEKLFF. The CDR3, as DNA: TGCAGCACCTATAATGAGGGAGGTGGAGAAAAACTGTTTTTT.

The chain joins TRBV5-1 to TRBJ2-7, with unresolved D. V was trimmed by 4 bases and J by 2 bases, leaving 19 bases between them. The germline gives CDR1 SGHRS, CDR2 YFSETQ. The CDR3 sequence is 16 residues long. The CDR3 reads CASSLAGASHPYEQYF. Here the CDR3 DNA reads TGCGCCAGCAGCCTCGCCGGAGCTAGTCACCCCTACGAGCAGTACTTC.

This rearrangement joins TRBV2 to TRBJ1-6; D uncertain. The CDR3 sequence is 13 residues long. Germline CDR1 SNHLY, CDR2 FYNNEI. V lost 6 bases and J 8 bases, leaving 11 bases between the germline ends. The CDR3 DNA is TGTGCCAGCAGCGGGTCGTCTGATTCACCCCTCCACTTT. Its protein product is CASSGSSDSPLHF. Variable domain in full (rest from reference TRBV2 and TRBJ1-6): EPEVTQTPSHQVTQMGQEVILRCVPISNHLYFYWYRQILGQKVEFLVSFYNNEISEKSEIFDDQFSVERPDGSNFTLKIRSTKLEDSAMYFCASSGSSDSPLHFGNGTRLTVT.

This clone was picked up a small number of times. DNA of the CDR3: TGTGCCAGCAGCTCGACTAGCGGGAGATACAATGAGCAGTTCTTC. This gives the protein CASSSTSGRYNEQFF. This chain joins TRBV5-4 and TRBJ2-1; 12 bases fit TRBD2. The CDR3 spans 15 residues. Germline trimming cut 3 bases from V and 4 bases from J; bases unmatched to any gene: 2. Germline CDR1 SGHNT, CDR2 YYREEE (reference sequence).

The chain is built from TRBV28 and TRBJ2-1; TRBD2 matches 9 bases. This CDR3 has 19 residues. J gave up 0 bases and V 2 bases, and 11 bases lay outside the gene matches. In germline, CDR1 is MDHEN, CDR2 SYDVKM. The CDR3 coding sequence is TGTGCCAGCAGTTTAAATTGGCGGGAGGGCTTGAGCTCCTACAATGAGCAGTTCTTC. Its translation: CASSLNWREGLSSYNEQFF.

This clone was seen a few times. J is TRBJ2-7 and V is TRBV29-1; 10 bases map to TRBD1. The CDR3 sequence is 13 residues long. Germline loops: CDR1 SQVTM, CDR2 ANQGSEA. Losses at the gene ends were 5 bases for V and 7 bases for J; bases not matched to a gene: 8. The CDR3 nucleotides are TGCAGCGTTTCCCGGGACAGGGGCTTAGAGCAGTACTTC. Translated, it gives CSVSRDRGLEQYF.

The chain joins TRBV2 to TRBJ1-2; TRBD1 agrees at 8 bases. CDR3 length equals 13 residues. The trim removed 4 bases at V and 2 bases at J, leaving 0 bases unmatched. CDR1 and CDR2 from the germline V gene are SNHLY and FYNNEI. The CDR3 here is CASSGQGNYGYTF. Here the CDR3 DNA reads TGTGCCAGCAGTGGACAGGGGAACTATGGCTACACCTTC.

This clone was seen a few times. The rearrangement joins TRBV7-2 to TRBJ2-3, with unresolved D. V was shortened by 2 bases and J by 1 base, with 7 bases between the two germline ends. CDR1 is SGHTA and CDR2 is FQGNSA in the germline V gene. This CDR3 is 14 amino acids long. The CDR3 sequence: CASSLNAGTDTQYF. The DNA of the CDR3 is TGTGCCAGCAGCTTAAATGCGGGCACAGATACGCAGTATTTT.

The rearrangement joins TRBV30 to TRBJ2-1; weak D call: TRBD2 (5 bases). The CDR3 extends over 12 amino acids. V lost 2 bases to trimming and J lost 9 bases, with 11 bases between them. Germline V gene lookup returns CDR1 GTSNPN and CDR2 SVGIG (reference sequence). The CDR3 sequence: CAWSSGSGEQFF. CDR3 DNA: TGTGCCTGGAGTTCGGGGTCTGGTGAGCAGTTCTTC. The variable domain in full, with the rest retrieved from reference TRBV30 and TRBJ2-1, is SQTIHQWPATLVQPVGSPLSLECTVEGTSNPNLYWYRQAAGRGLQLLFYSVGIGQISSEVPQNLSASRPQDRQFILSSKKLLLSDSGFYLCAWSSGSGEQFFGPGTRLTVL.

This clone has just a few counts. The chain has TRBV29-1 and TRBJ1-3; a weak D match, TRBD1 (5 bases). This CDR3 is 13 amino acids long. V was trimmed by 7 bases and J by 2 bases, leaving 12 bases between them. The germline V gene has CDR1 SQVTM and CDR2 ANQGSEA. The CDR3 DNA reads TGCAGCGCCTTGACAGAGCCTGGAAACACCATATATTTT. It yields the protein CSALTEPGNTIYF.

This rearrangement joins TRBV6-1 to TRBJ1-6; D is unclear. Germline-derived CDR1 and CDR2 are MNHNS and SASEGT. V dropped 7 bases and J dropped 7 bases, with 11 bases sitting between them. This CDR3 has 13 amino acids. The DNA of the CDR3 is TGTGCCAGCACTCCGACTATCAATTCACCCCTCCACTTT. Translated: CASTPTINSPLHF.

This clone was recorded a few times. J is TRBJ1-1 and V is TRBV7-9; 12 positions agree with TRBD1. V lost 4 bases and J lost 4; bases outside the gene matches: 1. The CDR3 spans 14 residues. Germline lookup yields CDR1 SEHNR and CDR2 FQNEAQ (reference sequence). CDR3 sequence reads: CASSWDRGRTEAFF. CDR3 DNA: TGTGCCAGCAGCTGGGACAGGGGGCGCACTGAAGCTTTCTTT.

This sequence joins TRBV5-4 and TRBJ1-2; 7 nucleotides align to TRBD1. The CDR3 totals 13 residues. Trimming took 4 bases from V and 5 from J; bases not matched to a gene: 5. Germline loops: CDR1 SGHNT, CDR2 YYREEE (reference sequence). The CDR3 region has the DNA TGTGCCAGCAGCCGGGGACAGAAGTATGGCTACACCTTC. It yields the protein CASSRGQKYGYTF.

V gene TRBV6-1 combines with J gene TRBJ2-7; TRBD2 might be the D (5 bases). This CDR3 is built from 16 residues. Germline CDR1 and CDR2: MNHNS and SASEGT. Trimming pared 2 bases from V and 0 bases from J, leaving 14 bases between. The CDR3 nucleotides are TGTGCCAGCAGTGAAATGGGGAGATACCCCTCCTACGAGCAGTACTTC. Amino acid sequence: CASSEMGRYPSYEQYF.

The chain is built from TRBV19 and TRBJ1-1; tentatively, D is TRBD1 (5 bases). Trimming pared 9 bases from V and 3 bases from J, leaving 11 bases between. CDR1 is LNHDA and CDR2 is SQIVND in the germline V gene (reference sequence). The CDR3 contains 12 residues. CDR3 loop: CASQGGDTEAFF. The DNA for the CDR3 is TGTGCCAGCCAGGGAGGTGACACTGAAGCTTTCTTT.

The rearrangement links TRBV19 to TRBJ2-5, with 8 bases lining up with TRBD1. V lost 6 bases, J lost 5 bases, and 14 bases stayed unmatched. In germline, CDR1 is LNHDA, CDR2 SQIVND (reference sequence). This CDR3 region has 16 residues. This chain's CDR3 is CASRRWTGTGGETQYF. The CDR3 nucleotides are TGTGCCAGTAGACGGTGGACCGGGACAGGAGGGGAGACCCAGTACTTC. Together with reference TRBV19 and TRBJ2-5, the CDR3 gives the full variable domain: DGGITQSPKYLFRKEGQNVTLSCEQNLNHDAMYWYRQDPGQGLRLIYYSQIVNDFQKGDIAEGYSVSREKKESFPLTVTSAQKNPTAFYLCASRRWTGTGGETQYFGPGTRLLVL.

The chain carries TRBV7-9 and TRBJ2-7; the D is unclear. CDR3 length: 14 amino acids. Trimming shortened V by 0 bases and J by 2 bases, and 8 bases separated the two germline ends. The germline V gene has CDR1 SEHNR and CDR2 FQNEAQ (reference sequence). For the CDR3, the DNA is TGTGCCAGCAGCTTAGCAGGCGGTGCCTACGAGCAGTACTTC. Translated, it gives CASSLAGGAYEQYF.

This clone has more than one count but fewer than ten. V and J are TRBV11-3 and TRBJ2-5; a possible D gene is TRBD2 (5 bases). V lost 3 bases, J lost 1 base, and 6 bases lay in between. The CDR3 is 13 amino acids. Germline loops: CDR1 SGHNT, CDR2 YENEEA. Written as DNA, the CDR3 is TGTGCCAGCAGCTTGGGAGTCCAAGAGACCCAGTACTTC. Residues: CASSLGVQETQYF. Supplemented by reference TRBV11-3 and TRBJ2-5, the full variable domain reads EAGVVQSPRYKIIEKKQPVAFWCNPISGHNTLYWYLQNLGQGPELLIRYENEEAVDDSQLPKDRFSAERLKGVDSTLKIQPAELGDSAVYLCASSLGVQETQYFGPGTRLLVL.

This clone was detected a few times. The CDR3 DNA follows: TGTGCCAGCAGCGTAGTTAACTCGGAAGCTTTCTTT. Amino acids: CASSVVNSEAFF. The gene calls are TRBV9 and TRBJ1-1; D gene unclear. V lost 0 bases and J lost 8, with 8 bases in between. The length of the CDR3 is 12 residues. Per the germline V gene, CDR1 is SGDLS and CDR2 is YYNGEE. Looking up the rest from reference TRBV9 and TRBJ1-1 gives the full variable domain: DSGVTQTPKHLITATGQRVTLRCSPRSGDLSVYWYQQSLDQGLQFLIQYYNGEERAKGNILERFSAQQFPDLHSELNLSSLELGDSALYFCASSVVNSEAFFGQGTRLTVV.

The chain joins TRBV6-5 to TRBJ1-4; D remains unclear. The V end was cut by 6 bases, the J end by 3 bases, with 11 bases between. The CDR3 runs 14 residues. CDR1 and CDR2 from the germline V gene are MNHEY and SVGAGI. In DNA, the CDR3 is TGTGCCAGCAGATTAGTCGGGGCTAATGAAAAACTGTTTTTT. It translates to CASRLVGANEKLFF.

This clone occurred a few times. The V and J genes are TRBV11-2 and TRBJ2-3, with 10 nucleotides matching TRBD2. Trimming cost V 1 base and J 4 bases; bases outside gene matches: 11. The CDR3 extends over 18 amino acids. The germline V gene has CDR1 SGHAT and CDR2 FQNNGV. The CDR3 here is CASSLGITGTSAADTQYF. CDR3 DNA: TGTGCCAGCAGCTTAGGTATAACCGGGACTAGCGCGGCAGATACGCAGTATTTT.

There are a few counts of this clone. V is TRBV27 and J is TRBJ1-6; 9 bases line up with TRBD1. The CDR3 consists of 14 residues. J gave up 7 bases and V 3 bases, and 1 base lay outside the gene matches. Germline loops: CDR1 MNHEY, CDR2 SMNVEV (reference sequence). The DNA for the CDR3 is TGTGCCAGCAGTTTTGACAGGGGGAATTCACCCCTCCACTTT. This translates into CASSFDRGNSPLHF.

The chain combines TRBV18 with TRBJ2-2, with 7 bases aligning to TRBD1. Germline V lookup: CDR1 KGHSH, CDR2 LQKENI. The junction had 2 bases not matched to a gene; V was cut back by 4 bases and J by 0 bases. The CDR3 consists of 15 residues. CDR3 sequence: CASSQDRTNTGELFF. The CDR3 nucleotides are TGTGCCAGCTCACAGGACAGGACGAACACCGGGGAGCTGTTTTTT.

V is TRBV28 and J is TRBJ1-6, with a possible D match to TRBD1 (6 bases). This CDR3 region has 14 residues. CDR1 is MDHEN and CDR2 is SYDVKM in the germline V gene. V lost 6 bases to trimming and J lost 13 bases, with 19 bases between them. The CDR3 sequence is CASRKQGSGIPLHF. The CDR3 nucleotides read TGTGCCAGCAGAAAACAGGGATCTGGGATCCCCCTCCACTTT.

This chain connects TRBV9 to TRBJ1-3, with D unresolved. Germline V gene data show CDR1 as SGDLS and CDR2 as YYNGEE. V was clipped by 0 bases and J by 4 bases, with 14 bases between them. This CDR3 has 16 residues. CDR3 sequence: CASSVGRAENGNTIYF. The CDR3 bases are TGTGCCAGCAGCGTAGGGAGGGCGGAGAACGGAAACACCATATATTTT.

The table lists this clone with a few counts. The rearrangement uses TRBV11-2 and TRBJ1-1; D unresolved. V was trimmed by 2 bases and J by 3 bases, leaving 16 bases between them. The CDR3 spans 16 residues. Germline-derived CDR1 and CDR2 are SGHAT and FQNNGV. The CDR3 is CASSLLLSGRYTEAFF. The CDR3 DNA follows: TGTGCCAGCAGCTTATTATTATCGGGGAGATACACTGAAGCTTTCTTT.